This T cell receptor beta chain is drawn from a study of T-cell reconstitution after alpha-beta-depleted transplantation in children. Study conclusions and caveats: From surviving recipient T cells and thymic progenitors came the high day-60 TCRbeta diversity observed in some patients. Newly produced T cells mostly accounted for T-cell counts and diversity one year post-transplant.

The CDR3 has 17 residues. Looked up from germline, CDR1 is DFQATT and CDR2 is SNEGSKA (reference sequence). V lost 6 bases and J lost 2, with 23 bases in between. A TCRbeta library incorporating unique molecular identifiers was prepared. TCRdb processed the PCR reads anew with MiXCR; each CDR3 protein has one entry. The table lists 500,000 or so distinct CDR3 sequences, roughly an eighth of them singletons. This clonotype was seen a handful of times. Its antigen is not known. This sample comprised PBMCs, mostly from graft donor cells, obtained 180 days after TCRalphabeta/CD19-depleted stem cell transplant. The V and J genes are TRBV20-1 and TRBJ1-5, with a weak D call TRBD1 (5 bases). The sequence was obtained from a female patient between 2 and 15 years old who had a stem cell transplant for aplastic anemia, so the T cells may come from the graft donor. The chain's CDR3 is CSAHELRAYEGNQPQHF. CDR3 DNA sequence: TGCAGTGCCCATGAGCTCAGGGCCTACGAGGGCAATCAGCCCCAGCATTTT.